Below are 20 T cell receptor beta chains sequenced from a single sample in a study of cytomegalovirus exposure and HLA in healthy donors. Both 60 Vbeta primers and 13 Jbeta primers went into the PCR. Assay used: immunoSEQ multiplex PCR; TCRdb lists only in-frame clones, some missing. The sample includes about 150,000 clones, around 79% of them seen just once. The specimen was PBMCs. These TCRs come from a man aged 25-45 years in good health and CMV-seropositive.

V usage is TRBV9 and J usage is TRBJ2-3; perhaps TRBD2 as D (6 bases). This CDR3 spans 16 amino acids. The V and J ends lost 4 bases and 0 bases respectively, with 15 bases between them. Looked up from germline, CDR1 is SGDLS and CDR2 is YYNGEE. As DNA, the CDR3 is TGTGCCAGCAGCATAAGCGGAGGGACTAGCACAGATACGCAGTATTTT. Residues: CASSISGGTSTDTQYF.

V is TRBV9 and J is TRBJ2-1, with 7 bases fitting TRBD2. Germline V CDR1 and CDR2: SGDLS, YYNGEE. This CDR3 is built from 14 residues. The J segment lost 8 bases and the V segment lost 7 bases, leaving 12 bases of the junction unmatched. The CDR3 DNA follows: TGTGCCAGCTGCCGGACTAGACGGGGCGATGAGCAGTTCTTC. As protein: CASCRTRRGDEQFF.

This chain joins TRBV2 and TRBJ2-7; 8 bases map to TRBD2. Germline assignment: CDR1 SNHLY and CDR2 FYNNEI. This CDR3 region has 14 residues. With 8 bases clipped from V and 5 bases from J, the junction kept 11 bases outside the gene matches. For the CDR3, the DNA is TGTGCCAGCCTCCTAGGCCCAGCGGGAGACGAGCAGTACTTC. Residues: CASLLGPAGDEQYF.

Here the CDR3 reads CASSLDYRESNTGELFF. The CDR3 nucleotides are TGTGCCAGCAGCTTAGACTATAGAGAATCGAACACCGGGGAGCTGTTTTTT. This chain joins TRBV11-1 and TRBJ2-2; the D is unclear. V shed 1 base and J shed 0 bases, with 12 bases lying between them. Germline V gene sequence: CDR1 SGHAT, CDR2 FQDESV (reference sequence). The CDR3 has 17 residues.

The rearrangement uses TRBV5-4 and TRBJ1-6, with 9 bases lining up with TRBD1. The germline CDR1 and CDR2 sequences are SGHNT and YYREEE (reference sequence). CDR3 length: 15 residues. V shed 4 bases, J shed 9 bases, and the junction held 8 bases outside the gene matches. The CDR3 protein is CASSPGDRAASPLHF. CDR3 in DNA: TGTGCCAGCAGCCCGGGGGACAGGGCGGCTTCACCCCTCCACTTT.

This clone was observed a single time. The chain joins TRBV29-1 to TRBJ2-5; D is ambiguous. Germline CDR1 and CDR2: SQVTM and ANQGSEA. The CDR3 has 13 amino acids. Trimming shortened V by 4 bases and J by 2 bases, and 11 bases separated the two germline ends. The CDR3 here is CSVAIGRQETQYF. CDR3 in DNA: TGCAGCGTTGCAATCGGCAGGCAAGAGACCCAGTACTTC.

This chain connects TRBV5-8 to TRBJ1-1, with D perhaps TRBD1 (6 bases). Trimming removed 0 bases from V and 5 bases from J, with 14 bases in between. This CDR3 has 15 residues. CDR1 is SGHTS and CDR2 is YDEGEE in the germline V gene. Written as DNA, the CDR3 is TGTGCCAGCAGCTTGGGAGTCAGGGGTGGGACTGAAGCTTTCTTT. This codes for CASSLGVRGGTEAFF.

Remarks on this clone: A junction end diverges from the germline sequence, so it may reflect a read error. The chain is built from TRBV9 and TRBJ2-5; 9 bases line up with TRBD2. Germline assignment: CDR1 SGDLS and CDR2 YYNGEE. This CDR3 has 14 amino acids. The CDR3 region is CASSVAGVQETQYF. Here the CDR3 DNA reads TGTGCCAGCAGTGTAGCGGGAGTGCAAGAGACCCAGTACTTC.

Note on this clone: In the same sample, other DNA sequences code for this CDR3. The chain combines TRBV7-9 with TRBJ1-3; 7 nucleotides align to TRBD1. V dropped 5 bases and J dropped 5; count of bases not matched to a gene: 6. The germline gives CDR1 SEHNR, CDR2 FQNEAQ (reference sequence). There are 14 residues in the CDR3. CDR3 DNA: TGTGCCAGCAGCCCCAGACAGGGACGAAACACCATATATTTT. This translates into CASSPRQGRNTIYF. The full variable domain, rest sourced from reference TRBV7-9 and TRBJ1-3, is DTGVSQNPRHKITKRGQNVTFRCDPISEHNRLYWYRQTLGQGPEFLTYFQNEAQLEKSRLLSDRFSAERPKGSFSTLEIQRTEQGDSAMYLCASSPRQGRNTIYFGEGSWLTVV.

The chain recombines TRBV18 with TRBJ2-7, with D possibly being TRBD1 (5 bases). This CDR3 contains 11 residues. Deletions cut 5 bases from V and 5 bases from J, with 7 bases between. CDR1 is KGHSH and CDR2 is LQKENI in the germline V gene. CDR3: CASSGADEQYF. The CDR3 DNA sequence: TGTGCCAGCTCAGGGGCGGACGAGCAGTACTTC.

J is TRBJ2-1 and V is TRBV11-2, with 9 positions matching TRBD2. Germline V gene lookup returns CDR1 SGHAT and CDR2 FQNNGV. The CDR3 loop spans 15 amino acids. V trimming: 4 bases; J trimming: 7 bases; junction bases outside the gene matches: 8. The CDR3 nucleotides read TGTGCCAGCAGCTCCAGGACTAGCGACCGAAATGAGCAGTTCTTC. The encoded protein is CASSSRTSDRNEQFF.

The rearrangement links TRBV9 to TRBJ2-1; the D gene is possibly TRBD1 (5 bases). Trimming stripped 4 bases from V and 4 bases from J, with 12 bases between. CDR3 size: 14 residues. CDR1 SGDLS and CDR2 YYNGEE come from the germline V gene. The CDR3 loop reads CASSPPTVYNEQFF. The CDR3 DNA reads TGTGCCAGCAGCCCGCCGACAGTTTACAATGAGCAGTTCTTC.

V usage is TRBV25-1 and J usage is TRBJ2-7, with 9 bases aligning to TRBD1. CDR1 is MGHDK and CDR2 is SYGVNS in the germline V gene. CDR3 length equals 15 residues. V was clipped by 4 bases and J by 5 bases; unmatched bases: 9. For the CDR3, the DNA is TGTGCCAGCAGTGGGACCGGGACAGGGTTCCACGAGCAGTACTTC. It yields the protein CASSGTGTGFHEQYF.

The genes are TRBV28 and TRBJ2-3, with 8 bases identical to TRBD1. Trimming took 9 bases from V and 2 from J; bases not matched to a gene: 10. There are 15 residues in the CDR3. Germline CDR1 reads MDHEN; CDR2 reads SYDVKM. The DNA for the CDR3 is TGTGCCAGTTCGGGGCAGGGGGCCCCCACAGATACGCAGTATTTT. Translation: CASSGQGAPTDTQYF.

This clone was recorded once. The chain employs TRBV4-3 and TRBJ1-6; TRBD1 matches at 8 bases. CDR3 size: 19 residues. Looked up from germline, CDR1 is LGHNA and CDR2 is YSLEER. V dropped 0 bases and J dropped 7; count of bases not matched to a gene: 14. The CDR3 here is CASSQDWGWAQGVNSPLHF. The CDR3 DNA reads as TGCGCCAGCAGCCAAGATTGGGGGTGGGCACAGGGGGTCAATTCACCCCTCCACTTT.

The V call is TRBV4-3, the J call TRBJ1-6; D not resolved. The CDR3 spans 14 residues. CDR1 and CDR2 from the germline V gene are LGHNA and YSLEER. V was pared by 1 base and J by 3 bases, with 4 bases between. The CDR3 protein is CASSQGVYNSPLHF. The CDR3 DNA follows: TGCGCCAGCAGCCAAGGAGTCTATAATTCACCCCTCCACTTT.

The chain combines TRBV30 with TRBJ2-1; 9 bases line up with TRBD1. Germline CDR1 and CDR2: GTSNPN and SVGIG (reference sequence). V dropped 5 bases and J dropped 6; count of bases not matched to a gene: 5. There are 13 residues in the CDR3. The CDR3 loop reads CAWGRDRVNEQFF. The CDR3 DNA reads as TGTGCCTGGGGGCGGGACAGGGTCAATGAGCAGTTCTTC.

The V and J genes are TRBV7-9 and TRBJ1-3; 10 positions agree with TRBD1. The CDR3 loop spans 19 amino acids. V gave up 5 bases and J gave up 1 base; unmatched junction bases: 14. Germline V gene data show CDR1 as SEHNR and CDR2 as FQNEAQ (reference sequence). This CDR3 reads CASSQEKGQGKVSGNTIYF. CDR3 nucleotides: TGTGCCAGCAGCCAAGAAAAGGGACAGGGGAAAGTTTCTGGAAACACCATATATTTT.

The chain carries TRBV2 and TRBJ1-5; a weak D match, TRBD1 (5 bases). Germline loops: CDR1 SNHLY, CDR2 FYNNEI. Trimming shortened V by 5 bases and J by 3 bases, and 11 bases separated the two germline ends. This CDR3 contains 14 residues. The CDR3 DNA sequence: TGTGCCAGCAGTCGTCAGGGTATCAATCAGCCCCAGCATTTT. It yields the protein CASSRQGINQPQHF.

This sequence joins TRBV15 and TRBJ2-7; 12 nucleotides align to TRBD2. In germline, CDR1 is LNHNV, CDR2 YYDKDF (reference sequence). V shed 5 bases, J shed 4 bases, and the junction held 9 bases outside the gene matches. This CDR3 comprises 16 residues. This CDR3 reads CATSDPSGRASYEQYF. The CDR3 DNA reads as TGTGCCACCAGCGACCCTAGCGGGAGGGCCTCGTACGAGCAGTACTTC.